The 15 T cell receptor beta chains below come from one sample, sequenced in a study of blood T cell repertoires in COVID-19. Using immunoSEQ multiplex PCR, the repertoire was profiled, and TCRdb retains in-frame clones only, with some absent. The sample consists of 250,000 to 350,000 clones, 70% to 90% of them appearing once. The sample was PBMCs or T cells enriched from blood (not recorded which). These receptors were obtained from a woman in her 30s who had recovered from COVID-19.

This clone was detected once. This chain uses TRBV14 with TRBJ1-4, with TRBD1 identical over 10 bases. Germline assignment: CDR1 SGHDN and CDR2 FVKESK. After removal of 6 bases from V and 8 bases from J, the junction contained 6 bases not matched to a gene. The CDR3 extends over 14 amino acids. In DNA, the CDR3 is TGTGCCAGCAGACTGACAGGGGGCGCGGAAAAACTGTTTTTT. This codes for CASRLTGGAEKLFF.

The rearrangement links TRBV19 to TRBJ1-2; D is perhaps TRBD1 (5 bases). CDR1 is LNHDA, CDR2 SQIVND, per germline (reference sequence). The CDR3 contains 12 residues. With 7 bases removed from V and 14 bases from J, the gap between germline ends came to 20 bases. CDR3 amino acids: CASTQGGAHKTF. The CDR3, as DNA: TGTGCCAGTACCCAGGGAGGGGCGCACAAGACCTTC.

The chain couples TRBV6-5 to TRBJ1-3; 9 bases are a match to TRBD1. There are 14 residues in the CDR3. Germline CDR1 and CDR2: MNHEY and SVGAGI. J was trimmed by 4 bases and V by 8 bases; bases with no gene match: 6. CDR3 DNA: TGTGCCAGCCGGGACAGGGTGTGGGGAAACACCATATATTTT. This sequence encodes CASRDRVWGNTIYF.

The J gene is TRBJ2-7, the V gene TRBV27, with D possibly TRBD1 on 5 matching bases. CDR3 size: 13 residues. Trimming removed 5 bases at V and 6 bases at J, with 14 bases between. CDR1 MNHEY and CDR2 SMNVEV come from the germline V gene (reference sequence). Here the CDR3 DNA reads TGTGCCAGCAGTCGGTTAGGGGATGGCGAGCAGTACTTC. It yields the protein CASSRLGDGEQYF.

The chain recombines TRBV30 with TRBJ1-1; a weak D match, TRBD1 (5 bases). The V gene's germline CDR1 is GTSNPN and CDR2 SVGIG (reference sequence). V was trimmed by 0 bases and J by 1 base, leaving 9 bases between them. The CDR3 totals 14 residues. This CDR3 reads CAWSVRQQNTEAFF. DNA of the CDR3: TGTGCCTGGAGTGTACGACAGCAGAACACTGAAGCTTTCTTT. Full variable domain (rest looked up from reference TRBV30 and TRBJ1-1): SQTIHQWPATLVQPVGSPLSLECTVEGTSNPNLYWYRQAAGRGLQLLFYSVGIGQISSEVPQNLSASRPQDRQFILSSKKLLLSDSGFYLCAWSVRQQNTEAFFGQGTRLTVV.

The rearrangement links TRBV5-6 to TRBJ2-7, with 7 bases lining up with TRBD2. In germline, CDR1 is SGHDT, CDR2 YYEEEE. Unmatched junction bases numbered 10, after V lost 4 bases and J lost 3 bases. This CDR3 spans 15 amino acids. The CDR3: CASSAVGLGDYEQYF. DNA of the CDR3: TGTGCCAGCAGCGCCGTTGGACTAGGGGACTACGAGCAGTACTTC. Looking up the rest from reference TRBV5-6 and TRBJ2-7 gives the full variable domain: DAGVTQSPTHLIKTRGQQVTLRCSPKSGHDTVSWYQQALGQGPQFIFQYYEEEERQRGNFPDRFSGHQFPNYSSELNVNALLLGDSALYLCASSAVGLGDYEQYFGPGTRLTVT.

This rearrangement joins TRBV9 to TRBJ1-2; D might be TRBD1 (5 bases). CDR3 length: 13 amino acids. Trimming removed 3 bases at V and 5 bases at J, with 11 bases between. Per germline, CDR1 SGDLS and CDR2 YYNGEE. In nucleotides, the CDR3 is TGTGCCAGCAGCGGAGTGGGGGGGTATGGCTACACCTTC. Its translation: CASSGVGGYGYTF.

The gene calls are TRBV5-1 and TRBJ2-5; D not resolved. The CDR3 consists of 15 residues. V lost 0 bases and J lost 3, with 12 bases in between. Per the germline V gene, CDR1 is SGHRS and CDR2 is YFSETQ. This chain's CDR3 is CASSLAVVAKETQYF. DNA of the CDR3: TGCGCCAGCAGCTTGGCCGTGGTAGCCAAAGAGACCCAGTACTTC.

The chain couples TRBV19 to TRBJ1-5; 11 bases agree with TRBD1. Germline V gene sequence: CDR1 LNHDA, CDR2 SQIVND (reference sequence). V was pared by 5 bases and J by 9 bases, with 3 bases of the junction left unmatched. The CDR3 length is 13 residues. CDR3 sequence (DNA): TGTGCCAGTAGTGGGACAGGGGGGCGGCCCCAGCATTTT. It yields the protein CASSGTGGRPQHF.

J is TRBJ2-1 and V is TRBV5-1; D is ambiguous. V lost 0 bases to trimming and J lost 4 bases, with 8 bases between them. There are 14 residues in the CDR3. Germline-derived CDR1 and CDR2 are SGHRS and YFSETQ. CDR3 sequence reads: CASSLAEAYNEQFF. The DNA for the CDR3 is TGCGCCAGCAGCTTGGCCGAAGCATACAATGAGCAGTTCTTC.

CDR3 protein: CASTTGLDYGYTF. The CDR3 bases are TGTGCCAGCACTACAGGTCTGGACTATGGCTACACCTTC. J is TRBJ1-2 and V is TRBV6-5; maybe TRBD1 (5 bases). Germline CDR1 MNHEY, CDR2 SVGAGI. The CDR3 runs 13 residues. V gave up 7 bases and J gave up 3 bases, with 12 bases separating them.

The chain combines TRBV7-3 with TRBJ2-2; 8 nucleotides align to TRBD2. The germline gives CDR1 SGHTA, CDR2 FQGTGA. This CDR3 has 14 residues. Trimming cost V 5 bases and J 4 bases; bases outside gene matches: 3. This CDR3 reads CASSLSGGTGELFF. In DNA form, the CDR3 reads TGTGCCAGCAGCCTAAGCGGGGGCACCGGGGAGCTGTTTTTT.

The chain uses TRBV7-6 and TRBJ1-6; D not certain. Per the germline V gene, CDR1 is SGHVS and CDR2 is FNYEAQ. There are 15 residues in the CDR3. Trimming removed 1 base at V and 4 bases at J, with 8 bases between. The DNA of the CDR3 is TGTGCCAGCAGCTTAGACAGTACTTATAATTCACCCCTCCACTTT. This codes for CASSLDSTYNSPLHF.

This chain joins TRBV9 and TRBJ2-7, with no clear D. The germline V gene encodes CDR1 SGDLS and CDR2 YYNGEE. Trimming removed 4 bases from V and 5 bases from J, with 19 bases in between. The CDR3 has 15 residues. The CDR3 loop is CASSPESTRRDEQYF. DNA for the CDR3: TGTGCCAGCAGCCCCGAGTCAACCCGCCGGGACGAGCAGTACTTC. The full variable domain, in which reference TRBV9 and TRBJ2-7 provide the parts outside the CDR3, is DSGVTQTPKHLITATGQRVTLRCSPRSGDLSVYWYQQSLDQGLQFLIQYYNGEERAKGNILERFSAQQFPDLHSELNLSSLELGDSALYFCASSPESTRRDEQYFGPGTRLTVT.

V and J are TRBV11-2 and TRBJ2-7; TRBD2 matches 10 bases. This CDR3 is built from 16 residues. Germline trimming cut 3 bases from V and 0 bases from J; bases unmatched to any gene: 5. CDR1 SGHAT and CDR2 FQNNGV come from the germline V gene. CDR3 DNA: TGTGCCAGCAGCTTCCCTAGCGGGGGCTTCTCCTACGAGCAGTACTTC. Amino acid sequence: CASSFPSGGFSYEQYF.